These T cell receptor beta chains were read from a single sample in a study of cytomegalovirus exposure and HLA in healthy donors. The repertoire was sequenced with immunoSEQ multiplex PCR; TCRdb's copy has only in-frame clones and lacks some. The sample has 250,000 to 350,000 clones; just over 70% are singletons. Sequencing input: PBMCs. The receptors stem from a female donor in good health and CMV-seronegative. Each CDR3 is given with its conserved first and last residue. A D gene is named only where the DNA matches it firmly. For some rows the clone size is stated as once, few or many, or as a class when expanded; others skip it.

J | V | D | size | CDR3 | DNA
TRBJ2-7 | TRBV28 | . | few | CASSLPDIYPSYEQYF | TGTGCCAGCAGTTTGCCCGACATCTACCCCTCCTACGAGCAGTACTTC
TRBJ1-4 | TRBV7-2 | TRBD1 | . | CASSLGTGDEKLFF | TGTGCCAGCAGCTTAGGGACAGGGGATGAAAAACTGTTTTTT
TRBJ2-7 | TRBV7-9 | TRBD2 | . | CASSPLEREDHEQYF | TGTGCCAGCAGCCCCTTGGAGCGGGAGGACCACGAGCAGTACTTC
TRBJ2-2 | TRBV5-1 | . | . | CASTLTGANTGELFF | TGCGCCAGCACCCTCACAGGAGCGAACACCGGGGAGCTGTTTTTT
TRBJ2-3 | TRBV6-6 | TRBD1 | . | CASSYPSGGRTDTQYF | TGTGCCAGCAGTTACCCTTCAGGGGGCCGCACAGATACGCAGTATTTT
TRBJ1-5 | TRBV5-5 | TRBD1 | few | CASSLEGAVGQPQHF | TGTGCCAGCAGCTTGGAGGGGGCGGTAGGTCAGCCCCAGCATTTT
TRBJ2-7 | TRBV6-6 | TRBD1 | . | CATRDRVIYEQYF | TGTGCCACCCGGGACAGGGTAATATACGAGCAGTACTTC
TRBJ1-1 | TRBV20-1 | . | . | CSARRNTEAFF | TGCAGTGCTAGACGGAACACTGAAGCTTTCTTT
TRBJ2-3 | TRBV14 | . | . | CASSQEQGWTDTQYF | TGTGCCAGCAGCCAAGAACAGGGTTGGACAGATACGCAGTATTTT
TRBJ1-1 | TRBV9 | . | . | CASRGGERTEAFF | TGTGCCAGCAGGGGAGGGGAAAGGACTGAAGCTTTCTTT
TRBJ2-2 | TRBV6-1 | TRBD2 | . | CASRTSGKAGELFF | TGTGCCAGCAGAACCAGCGGGAAAGCCGGGGAGCTGTTTTTT
TRBJ2-2 | TRBV9 | . | . | CASSHGNTGELFF | TGTGCCAGCTCCCACGGGAACACCGGGGAGCTGTTTTTT
TRBJ2-2 | TRBV30 | . | . | CAWRENLADILFF | TGTGCCTGGAGGGAAAATTTAGCGGACATACTGTTTTTT
TRBJ1-2 | TRBV30 | . | . | CAWSVGRVQGNYGYTF | TGTGCCTGGAGTGTTGGGAGAGTCCAGGGGAACTATGGCTACACCTTC
TRBJ1-1 | TRBV5-1 | . | . | CASSSGMNTEAFF | TGCGCCAGCAGCTCCGGGATGAACACTGAAGCTTTCTTT
TRBJ1-3 | TRBV6-6 | . | . | CASINSGNTIYF | TGTGCCAGCATCAACTCTGGAAACACCATATATTTT
TRBJ1-6 | TRBV7-2 | . | . | CASSLVPTGRSPLHF | TGTGCCAGCAGCTTAGTCCCCACAGGGCGTTCACCCCTCCACTTT
TRBJ2-5 | TRBV5-1 | TRBD2 | . | CASSRTSGEQETQYF | TGCGCCAGCAGCCGGACTAGCGGGGAGCAAGAGACCCAGTACTTC
TRBJ1-2 | TRBV6-1 | TRBD1 | . | CASRDRANYGYTF | TGTGCCAGCAGAGACAGGGCAAACTATGGCTACACCTTC
TRBJ2-7 | TRBV4-1 | . | . | CASSQDRTYEQYF | TGCGCCAGCAGCCAAGACAGAACCTACGAGCAGTACTTC
TRBJ2-3 | TRBV6-6 | . | . | CASSPTSSTDTQYF | TGTGCCAGCAGCCCGACTTCTAGCACAGATACGCAGTATTTT
TRBJ2-1 | TRBV7-3 | TRBD2 | . | CASSLAAGESSRPHNEQFF | TGTGCCAGCAGCTTAGCGGCGGGGGAGTCCTCGCGTCCACACAATGAGCAGTTCTTC
TRBJ1-1 | TRBV7-9 | . | . | CASSLESKGGPEAFF | TGTGCCAGCAGCTTAGAGTCGAAGGGAGGCCCTGAAGCTTTCTTT
TRBJ1-1 | TRBV5-1 | . | . | CASSLLERDTQAFF | TGCGCCAGCAGCTTGCTGGAAAGGGACACCCAGGCTTTCTTT
TRBJ1-5 | TRBV6-6 | . | few | CAGSVGSNQPQHF | TGTGCCGGGAGCGTCGGTAGCAATCAGCCCCAGCATTTT
TRBJ1-2 | TRBV7-9 | TRBD1 | . | CASSPTQGDSGLVDGYTF | TGTGCCAGCAGCCCGACACAGGGGGATAGCGGTCTCGTTGATGGCTACACCTTC
TRBJ1-2 | TRBV9 | . | few | CASSARTGNYGYTF | TGTGCCAGCAGCGCCCGGACTGGCAACTATGGCTACACCTTC
TRBJ2-1 | TRBV5-1 | TRBD2 | . | CASSLIGGTSGRNEQFF | TGCGCCAGCAGCTTAATAGGTGGGACTAGCGGGAGAAATGAGCAGTTCTTC
TRBJ2-7 | TRBV5-4 | TRBD2 | . | CASRDDEASGRAVSYEQYF | TGTGCCAGCAGAGATGACGAGGCTAGCGGGAGGGCCGTGTCCTACGAGCAGTACTTC